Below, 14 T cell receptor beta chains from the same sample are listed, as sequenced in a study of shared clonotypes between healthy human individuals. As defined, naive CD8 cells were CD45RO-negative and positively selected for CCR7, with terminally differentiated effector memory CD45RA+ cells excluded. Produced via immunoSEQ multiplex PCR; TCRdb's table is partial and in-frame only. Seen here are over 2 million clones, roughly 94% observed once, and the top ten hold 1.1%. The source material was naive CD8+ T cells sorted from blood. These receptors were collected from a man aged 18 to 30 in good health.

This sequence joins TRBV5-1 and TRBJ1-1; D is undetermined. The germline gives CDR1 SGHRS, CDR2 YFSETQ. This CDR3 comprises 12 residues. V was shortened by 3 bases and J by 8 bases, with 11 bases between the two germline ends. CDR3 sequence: CASSWGEEEAFF. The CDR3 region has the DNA TGCGCCAGCAGCTGGGGTGAAGAGGAAGCTTTCTTT. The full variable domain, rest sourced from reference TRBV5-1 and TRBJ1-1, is KAGVTQTPRYLIKTRGQQVTLSCSPISGHRSVSWYQQTPGQGLQFLFEYFSETQRNKGNFPGRFSGRQFSNSRSEMNVSTLELGDSALYLCASSWGEEEAFFGQGTRLTVV.

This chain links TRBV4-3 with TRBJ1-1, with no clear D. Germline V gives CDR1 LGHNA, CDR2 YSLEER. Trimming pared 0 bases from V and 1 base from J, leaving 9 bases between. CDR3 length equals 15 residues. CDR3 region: CASSQDREGNTEAFF. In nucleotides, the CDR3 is TGCGCCAGCAGCCAAGATCGTGAGGGGAACACTGAAGCTTTCTTT.

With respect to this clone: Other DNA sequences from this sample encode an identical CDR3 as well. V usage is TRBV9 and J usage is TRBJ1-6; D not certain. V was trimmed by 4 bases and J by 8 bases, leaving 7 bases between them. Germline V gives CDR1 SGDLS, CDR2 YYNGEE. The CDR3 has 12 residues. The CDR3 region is CASSPSDSPLHF. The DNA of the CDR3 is TGTGCCAGCAGCCCTTCCGATTCACCCCTCCACTTT.

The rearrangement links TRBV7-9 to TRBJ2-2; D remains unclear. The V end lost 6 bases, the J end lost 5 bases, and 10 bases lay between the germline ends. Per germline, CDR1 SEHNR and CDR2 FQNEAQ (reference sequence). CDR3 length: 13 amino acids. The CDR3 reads CASSQTETGELFF. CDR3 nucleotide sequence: TGTGCCAGCAGTCAAACAGAAACCGGGGAGCTGTTTTTT.

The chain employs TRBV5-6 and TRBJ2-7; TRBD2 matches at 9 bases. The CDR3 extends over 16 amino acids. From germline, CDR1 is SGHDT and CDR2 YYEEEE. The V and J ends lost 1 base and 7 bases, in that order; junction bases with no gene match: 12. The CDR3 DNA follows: TGTGCCAGCAGCTTGTGGCTGGGACTAGCCTTGGGGGAGCAGTACTTC. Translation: CASSLWLGLALGEQYF.

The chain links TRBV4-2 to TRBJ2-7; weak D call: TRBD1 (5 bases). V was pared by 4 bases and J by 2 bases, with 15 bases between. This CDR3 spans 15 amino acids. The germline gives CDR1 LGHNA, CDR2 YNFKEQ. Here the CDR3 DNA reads TGTGCCAGCAGCCGAGAACGAACAGGCCCCTACGAGCAGTACTTC. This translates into CASSRERTGPYEQYF.

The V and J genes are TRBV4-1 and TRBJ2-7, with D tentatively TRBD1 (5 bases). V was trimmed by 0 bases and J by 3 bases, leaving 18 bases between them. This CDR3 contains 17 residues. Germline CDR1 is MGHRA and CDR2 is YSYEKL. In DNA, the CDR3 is TGCGCCAGCAGCCAAGATGAGTCGAGACAGCTTCACTACGAGCAGTACTTC. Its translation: CASSQDESRQLHYEQYF.

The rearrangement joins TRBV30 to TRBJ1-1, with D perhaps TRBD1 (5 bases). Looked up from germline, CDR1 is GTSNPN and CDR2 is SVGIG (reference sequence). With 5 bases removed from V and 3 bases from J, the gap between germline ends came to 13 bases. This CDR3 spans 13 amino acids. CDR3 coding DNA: TGTGCCTGGCACTTGGGGGGATACACTGAAGCTTTCTTT. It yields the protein CAWHLGGYTEAFF.

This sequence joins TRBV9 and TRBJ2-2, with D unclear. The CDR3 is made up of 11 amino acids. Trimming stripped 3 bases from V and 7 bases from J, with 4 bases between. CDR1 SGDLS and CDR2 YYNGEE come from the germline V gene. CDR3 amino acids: CASSANGELFF. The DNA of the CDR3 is TGTGCCAGCAGCGCCAACGGGGAGCTGTTTTTT.

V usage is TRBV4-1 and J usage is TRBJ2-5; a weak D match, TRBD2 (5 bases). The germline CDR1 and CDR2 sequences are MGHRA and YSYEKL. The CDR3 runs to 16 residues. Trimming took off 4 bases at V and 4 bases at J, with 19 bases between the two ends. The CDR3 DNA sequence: TGCGCCAGCAGCCCCGGCCCCCCACGGGGTGGAGAGACCCAGTACTTC. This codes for CASSPGPPRGGETQYF.

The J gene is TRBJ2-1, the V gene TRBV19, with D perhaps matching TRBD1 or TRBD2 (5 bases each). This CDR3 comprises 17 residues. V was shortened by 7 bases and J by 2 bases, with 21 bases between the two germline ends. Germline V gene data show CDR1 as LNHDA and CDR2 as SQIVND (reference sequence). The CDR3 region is CASTPTRGLSPYNEQFF. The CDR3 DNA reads TGTGCCAGTACCCCGACACGGGGCCTTTCGCCCTACAATGAGCAGTTCTTC.

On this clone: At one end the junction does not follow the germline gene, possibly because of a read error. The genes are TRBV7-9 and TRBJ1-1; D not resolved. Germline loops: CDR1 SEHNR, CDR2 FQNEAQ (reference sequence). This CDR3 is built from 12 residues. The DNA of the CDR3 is TGTGCCAGCAGCTCGAGTTTGACGGGCGGGCTCTTT. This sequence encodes CASSSSLTGGLF.

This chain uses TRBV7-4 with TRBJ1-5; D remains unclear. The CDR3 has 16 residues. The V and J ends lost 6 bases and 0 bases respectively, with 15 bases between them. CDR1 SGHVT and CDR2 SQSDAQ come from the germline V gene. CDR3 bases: TGTGCCAGCAGACGACCCTTCAACTTTAGCAATCAGCCCCAGCATTTT. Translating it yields CASRRPFNFSNQPQHF.

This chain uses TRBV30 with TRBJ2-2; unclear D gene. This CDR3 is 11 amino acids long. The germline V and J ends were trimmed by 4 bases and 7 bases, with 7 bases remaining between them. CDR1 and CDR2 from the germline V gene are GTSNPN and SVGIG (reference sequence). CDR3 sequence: CAWNFIGELFF. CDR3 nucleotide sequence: TGTGCCTGGAATTTTATCGGGGAGCTGTTTTTT.